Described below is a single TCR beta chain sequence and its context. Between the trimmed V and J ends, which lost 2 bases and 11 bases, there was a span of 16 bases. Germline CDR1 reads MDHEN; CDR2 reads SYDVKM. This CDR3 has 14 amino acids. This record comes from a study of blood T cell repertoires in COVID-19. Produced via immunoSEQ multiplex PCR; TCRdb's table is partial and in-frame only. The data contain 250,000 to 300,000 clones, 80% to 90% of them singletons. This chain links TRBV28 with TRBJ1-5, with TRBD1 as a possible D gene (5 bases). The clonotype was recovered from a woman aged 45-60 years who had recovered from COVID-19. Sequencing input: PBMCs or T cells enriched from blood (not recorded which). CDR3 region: CASSLRVLGQTQHF. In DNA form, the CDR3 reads TGTGCCAGCAGTTTAAGGGTATTGGGGCAGACCCAGCATTTT.